This T cell receptor (beta chain) was observed in a study of T cells in Graves' hyperthyroidism and ophthalmopathy. General study results and limits: The blood repertoire included most of the expanded thyroid clonotypes above 0.001.

Trimming shortened V by 1 base and J by 1 base, and 13 bases separated the two germline ends. Germline lookup yields CDR1 SGHTA and CDR2 FQGNSA. This CDR3 region has 16 residues. Amplification of TCR beta CDR3 regions used RNA as the template. When the TCR CDR3 underwent first-round RT-PCR, the HTBI primer set was used. Via MiXCR, TCRdb re-called the multiplex PCR reads, giving one row per CDR3 protein. The table shows hundreds of thousands of distinct CDR3 sequences, with 15% to 19% occurring only once. These patients, aged 18 to 65, had recently diagnosed hyperthyroidism lasting under 2 months. This clonotype was counted only a few times. The target antigen is unknown.

The origin of this receptor is a young woman with Graves' hyperthyroidism that later progressed to Graves' ophthalmopathy. The rearrangement uses TRBV7-2 and TRBJ2-5; the D gene could be TRBD1 or TRBD2 (5 bases each). The sequencing sample was made of blood. The chain's CDR3 is CASSLGPLGVQETQYF. DNA of the CDR3: TGTGCCAGCAGCTTAGGGCCTCTGGGGGTCCAAGAGACCCAGTACTTC.